The entry below gives a single T cell receptor beta chain sequence along with its context. The target antigen is unknown. Some clones are missing from TCRdb's copy, which holds only in-frame ones; the method was immunoSEQ multiplex PCR. The table records fewer than 200,000 clones, approximately 92% of them present only once. The sample belongs to a study of T cell responses to AZD1222 COVID-19 vaccine. Overall study findings and caveats: The number of AZD1222 recipients seropositive at baseline was only six. Regions left unmutated in variants are reportedly the target of nearly half of spike-specific TCRs.

The specimen comprised peripheral blood, sampled on day 0 of AZD1222 vaccination. The receptor comes from an adult in good health.

CDR3 in DNA: TGTGCCAGTAGTACCCACAGGGGAAGCAATCAGCCCCAGCATTTT. It translates to CASSTHRGSNQPQHF. J is TRBJ1-5 and V is TRBV19; 7 positions match TRBD1. Germline V gene sequence: CDR1 LNHDA, CDR2 SQIVND (reference sequence). The V gene end was trimmed by 4 bases and the J gene end by 1 base; junction bases not matched to a gene: 4. CDR3 length equals 15 residues.